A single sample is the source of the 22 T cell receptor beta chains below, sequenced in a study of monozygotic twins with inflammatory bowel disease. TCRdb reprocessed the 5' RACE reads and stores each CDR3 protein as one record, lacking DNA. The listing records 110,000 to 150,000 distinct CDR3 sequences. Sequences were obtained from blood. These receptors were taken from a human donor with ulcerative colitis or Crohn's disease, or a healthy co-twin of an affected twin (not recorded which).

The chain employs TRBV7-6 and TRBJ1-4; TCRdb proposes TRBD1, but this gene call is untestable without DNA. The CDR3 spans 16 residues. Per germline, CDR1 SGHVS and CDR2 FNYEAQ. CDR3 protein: CASSPRAGATNEKLFF.

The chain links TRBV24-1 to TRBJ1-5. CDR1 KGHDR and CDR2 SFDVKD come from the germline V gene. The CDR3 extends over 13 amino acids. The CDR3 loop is CATSDTSNQPQHF.

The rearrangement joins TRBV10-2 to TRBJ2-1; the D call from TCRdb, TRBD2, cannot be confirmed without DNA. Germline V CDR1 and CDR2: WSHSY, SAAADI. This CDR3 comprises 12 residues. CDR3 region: CASSELAWEQFF.

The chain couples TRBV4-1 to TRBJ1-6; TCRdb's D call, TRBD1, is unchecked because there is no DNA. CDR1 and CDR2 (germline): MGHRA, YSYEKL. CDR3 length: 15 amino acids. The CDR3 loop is CASSQGRGYNSPLHF.

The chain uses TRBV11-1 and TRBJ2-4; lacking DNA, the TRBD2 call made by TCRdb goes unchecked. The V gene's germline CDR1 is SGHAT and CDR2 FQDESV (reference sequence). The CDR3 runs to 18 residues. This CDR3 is CASSSYRTSGLAKNIQYF.

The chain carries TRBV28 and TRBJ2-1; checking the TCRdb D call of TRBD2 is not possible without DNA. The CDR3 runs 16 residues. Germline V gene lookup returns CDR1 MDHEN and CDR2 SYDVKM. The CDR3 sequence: CASSSRGTAAYNEQFF.

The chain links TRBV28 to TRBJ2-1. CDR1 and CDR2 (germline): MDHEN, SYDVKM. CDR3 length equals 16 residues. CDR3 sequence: CASRPSAGESYNEQFF.

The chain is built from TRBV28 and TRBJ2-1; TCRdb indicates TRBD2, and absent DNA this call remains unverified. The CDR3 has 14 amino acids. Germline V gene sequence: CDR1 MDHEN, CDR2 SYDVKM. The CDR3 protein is CASTGLAERGEQFF.

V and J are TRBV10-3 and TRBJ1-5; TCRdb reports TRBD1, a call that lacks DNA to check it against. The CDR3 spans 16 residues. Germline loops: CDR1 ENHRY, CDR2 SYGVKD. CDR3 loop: CAISPAGFDSNQPQHF.

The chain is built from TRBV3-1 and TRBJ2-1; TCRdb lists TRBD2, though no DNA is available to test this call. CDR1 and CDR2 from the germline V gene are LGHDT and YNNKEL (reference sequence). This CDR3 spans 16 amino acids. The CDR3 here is CASSQALAGLPNEQFF.

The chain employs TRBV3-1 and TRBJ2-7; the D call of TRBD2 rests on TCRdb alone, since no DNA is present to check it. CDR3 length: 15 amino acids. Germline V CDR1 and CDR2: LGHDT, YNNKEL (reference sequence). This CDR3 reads CASSPLGAGGGEQYF.

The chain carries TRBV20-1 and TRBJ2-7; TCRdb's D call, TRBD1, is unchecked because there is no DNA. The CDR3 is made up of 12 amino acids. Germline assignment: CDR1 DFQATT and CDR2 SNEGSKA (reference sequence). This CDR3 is CSAKGGSYEQYF.

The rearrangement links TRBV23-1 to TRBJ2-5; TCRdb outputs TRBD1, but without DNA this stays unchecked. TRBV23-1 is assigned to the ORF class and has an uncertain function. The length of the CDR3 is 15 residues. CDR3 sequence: CASSPSTGRKETQYF.

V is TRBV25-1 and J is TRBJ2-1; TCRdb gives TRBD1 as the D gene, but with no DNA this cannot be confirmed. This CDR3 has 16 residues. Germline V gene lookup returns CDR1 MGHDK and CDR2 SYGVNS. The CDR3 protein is CASSGYGKSSYNEQFF.

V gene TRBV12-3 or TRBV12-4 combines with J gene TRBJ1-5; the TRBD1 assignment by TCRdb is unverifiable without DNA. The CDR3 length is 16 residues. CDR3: CASMVYRGQGDQPQHF.

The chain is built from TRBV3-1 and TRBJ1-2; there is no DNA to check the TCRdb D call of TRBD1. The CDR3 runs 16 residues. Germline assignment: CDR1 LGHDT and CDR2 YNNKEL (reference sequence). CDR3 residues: CASSQDLPGTVYGYTF.

CDR3 amino acids: CASSRRQVGGETQYF. This chain joins TRBV27 and TRBJ2-5; TCRdb names TRBD1, which stays unverified in the absence of DNA. Germline CDR1 is MNHEY and CDR2 is SMNVEV (reference sequence). CDR3 size: 15 residues.

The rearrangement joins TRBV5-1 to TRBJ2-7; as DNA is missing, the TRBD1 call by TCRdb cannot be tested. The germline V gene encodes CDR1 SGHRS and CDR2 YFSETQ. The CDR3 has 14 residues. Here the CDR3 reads CASSLGDTRVEQYF. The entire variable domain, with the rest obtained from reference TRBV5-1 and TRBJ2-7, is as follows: KAGVTQTPRYLIKTRGQQVTLSCSPISGHRSVSWYQQTPGQGLQFLFEYFSETQRNKGNFPGRFSGRQFSNSRSEMNVSTLELGDSALYLCASSLGDTRVEQYFGPGTRLTVT.

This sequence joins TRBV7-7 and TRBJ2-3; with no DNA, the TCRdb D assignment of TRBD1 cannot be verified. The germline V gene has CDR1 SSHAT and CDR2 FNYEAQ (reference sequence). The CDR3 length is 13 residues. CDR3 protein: CASSFEGGDTQYF.

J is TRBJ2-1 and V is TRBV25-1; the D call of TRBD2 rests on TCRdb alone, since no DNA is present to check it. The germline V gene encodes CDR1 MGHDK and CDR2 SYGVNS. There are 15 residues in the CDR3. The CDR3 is CASSEASGRPNEQFF.

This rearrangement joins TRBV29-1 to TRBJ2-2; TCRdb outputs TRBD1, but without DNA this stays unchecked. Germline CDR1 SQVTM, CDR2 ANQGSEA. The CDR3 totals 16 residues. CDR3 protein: CSVEDQGTGGTGELFF.

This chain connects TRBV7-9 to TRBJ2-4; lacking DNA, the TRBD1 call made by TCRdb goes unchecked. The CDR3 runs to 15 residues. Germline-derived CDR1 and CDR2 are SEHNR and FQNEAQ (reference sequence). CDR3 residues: CASNALTGPPNMQYF. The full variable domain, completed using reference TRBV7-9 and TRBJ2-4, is DTGVSQNPRHKITKRGQNVTFRCDPISEHNRLYWYRQTLGQGPEFLTYFQNEAQLEKSRLLSDRFSAERPKGSFSTLEIQRTEQGDSAMYLCASNALTGPPNMQYFGAGTRLSVL.